Following are 20 T cell receptor beta chains from one sample sequenced in a study of blood T cells in healthy people across ages. The authors ran a second PCR of 7 to 11 cycles using a sample-barcoded 5' primer and a J-beta primer mix. MiXCR, run by TCRdb on the 5' RACE reads, gives a single entry per CDR3 protein. The sample holds approximately 730,000 distinct CDR3 sequences, roughly 53% seen once. The specimen sequenced was blood. These receptors were collected from a man at least 80 years old in good health.

This clonotype appeared a few times. CDR3 sequence reads: CASRLLRDPGASYEQYF. The DNA of the CDR3 is TGTGCCAGCAGACTATTAAGGGATCCGGGCGCCTCCTACGAGCAGTACTTC. This chain links TRBV5-8 with TRBJ2-7; no firm D call. Germline-derived CDR1 and CDR2 are SGHTS and YDEGEE. Trimming shortened V by 5 bases and J by 0 bases, and 21 bases separated the two germline ends. This CDR3 has 17 amino acids.

This clonotype came up a few times. The chain carries TRBV5-1 and TRBJ1-2; possible D gene TRBD1, 5 bases. The CDR3 runs to 15 residues. With 4 bases removed from V and 0 bases from J, the gap between germline ends came to 13 bases. Germline V gives CDR1 SGHRS, CDR2 YFSETQ. CDR3 in amino acids: CASSPGGKTNYGYTF. In nucleotides, the CDR3 is TGCGCCAGCAGCCCCGGGGGAAAGACTAACTATGGCTACACCTTC.

This chain links TRBV5-6 with TRBJ2-1, with 7 bases matching TRBD2. V was clipped by 1 base and J by 4 bases; unmatched bases: 2. Germline CDR1 reads SGHDT; CDR2 reads YYEEEE. The CDR3 spans 14 residues. This CDR3 is CASSLPAGYNEQFF. For the CDR3, the DNA is TGTGCCAGCAGCTTGCCAGCGGGATACAATGAGCAGTTCTTC.

The chain carries TRBV12-3 or TRBV12-4 and TRBJ2-1; 8 nucleotides align to TRBD2. This CDR3 has 13 residues. V lost 8 bases, J lost 6 bases, and 6 bases stayed unmatched. In DNA, the CDR3 is TGTGCCAGCTGGGTAGCGGGATCCAATGAGCAGTTCTTC. Amino acids: CASWVAGSNEQFF.

J is TRBJ2-7 and V is TRBV25-1; 8 nucleotides agree with TRBD1. CDR3 size: 19 residues. From germline, CDR1 is MGHDK and CDR2 SYGVNS. Trimming took 1 base from V and 4 from J; bases not matched to a gene: 18. In nucleotides, the CDR3 is TGTGCCAGCAGTGAATTCGGCAGGGGGCCCGAGACTAGTAAGTACGAGCAGTACTTC. It translates to CASSEFGRGPETSKYEQYF.

In this sample, this clonotype turned up once. The chain employs TRBV12-3 or TRBV12-4 and TRBJ2-1; TRBD2 matches at 13 bases. V shed 0 bases and J 4 bases; nucleotides not matched to a gene: 6. The CDR3 contains 18 residues. CDR3 in DNA: TGTGCCAGCAGTTTAGCCGCCTTACTAGCGGGAGGGTACAATGAGCAGTTCTTC. This gives the protein CASSLAALLAGGYNEQFF.

V and J are TRBV27 and TRBJ2-1; TRBD2 matches at 9 bases. Germline-derived CDR1 and CDR2 are MNHEY and SMNVEV (reference sequence). The CDR3 runs to 17 residues. Trimming cost V 2 bases and J 1 base; bases outside gene matches: 6. CDR3 sequence: CASSLTRLAVSYNEQFF. The CDR3 region has the DNA TGTGCCAGCAGTTTAACCCGACTAGCGGTTTCCTACAATGAGCAGTTCTTC.

V and J are TRBV3-1 and TRBJ1-4; 7 positions agree with TRBD1. V shed 5 bases, J shed 8 bases, and the junction held 8 bases outside the gene matches. The germline V gene has CDR1 LGHDT and CDR2 YNNKEL (reference sequence). The CDR3 runs 14 residues. The CDR3 here is CASSFGQAGEKLFF. The CDR3 coding sequence is TGTGCCAGCAGCTTCGGACAGGCGGGCGAAAAACTGTTTTTT.

The chain couples TRBV6-5 to TRBJ2-1; D call uncertain. V lost 11 bases and J lost 2, with 16 bases in between. The CDR3 contains 14 residues. From germline, CDR1 is MNHEY and CDR2 SVGAGI. The CDR3 sequence: CAPWSAFPYNEQFF. For the CDR3, the DNA is TGTGCCCCCTGGTCGGCTTTTCCCTACAATGAGCAGTTCTTC.

J is TRBJ2-3 and V is TRBV29-1; possible D gene TRBD2, 5 bases. The CDR3 is made up of 12 amino acids. V was trimmed by 7 bases and J by 14 bases, leaving 22 bases between them. The germline gives CDR1 SQVTM, CDR2 ANQGSEA. CDR3 bases: TGCAGCGCGAGTGAGGGTAACAGATACGCGTATTTT. The encoded protein is CSASEGNRYAYF.

This clonotype was counted between two and nine times. V and J are TRBV5-1 and TRBJ2-7; 12 bases are shared with TRBD2. The CDR3 consists of 16 residues. The germline CDR1 and CDR2 sequences are SGHRS and YFSETQ. V was clipped by 4 bases and J by 4 bases; unmatched bases: 9. The CDR3 DNA follows: TGCGCCAGCAGCACCTCCCTACTAGCGGGAGGATACGAGCAGTACTTC. Its protein product is CASSTSLLAGGYEQYF. Filled out from reference TRBV5-1 and TRBJ2-7, the complete variable domain reads KAGVTQTPRYLIKTRGQQVTLSCSPISGHRSVSWYQQTPGQGLQFLFEYFSETQRNKGNFPGRFSGRQFSNSRSEMNVSTLELGDSALYLCASSTSLLAGGYEQYFGPGTRLTVT.

The rearrangement uses TRBV5-6 and TRBJ2-3, with no clear D. The CDR3 extends over 11 amino acids. The V gene lost 5 bases and the J gene lost 5 bases, with 6 bases spanning the gap. The germline gives CDR1 SGHDT, CDR2 YYEEEE. Here the CDR3 reads CASRGLDTQYF. For the CDR3, the DNA is TGTGCCAGCAGGGGATTAGATACGCAGTATTTT.

This clonotype was observed a single time. The V call is TRBV9, the J call TRBJ2-5; 7 positions agree with TRBD2. Germline values: CDR1 SGDLS, CDR2 YYNGEE. J lost 1 base, V lost 2 bases, and 8 bases had no gene match. The length of the CDR3 is 16 residues. The CDR3 here is CASSVSPASGQETQYF. In DNA, the CDR3 is TGTGCCAGCAGCGTGAGCCCCGCTAGCGGCCAAGAGACCCAGTACTTC.

The chain uses TRBV18 and TRBJ2-5, with TRBD2 matching 9 bases. CDR1 is KGHSH and CDR2 is LQKENI in the germline V gene. CDR3 size: 15 residues. J was trimmed by 1 base and V by 5 bases; bases with no gene match: 5. Here the CDR3 reads CASSSSGNLQETQYF. The CDR3 DNA sequence: TGTGCCAGCTCATCTAGCGGGAACCTCCAAGAGACCCAGTACTTC.

In regard to this clonotype: A read error may explain this, as a much larger clone is one base away. The J gene is TRBJ2-1, the V gene TRBV7-2; D unresolved. Trimming removed 1 base at V and 10 bases at J, with 8 bases between. CDR1 is SGHTA and CDR2 is FQGNSA in the germline V gene. The CDR3 covers 12 residues. In nucleotides, the CDR3 is TGTGCCAGCAGCTTAGGGTTCTACGAGCAGTTCTTC. Residues: CASSLGFYEQFF. The full variable domain, in which reference TRBV7-2 and TRBJ2-1 provide the parts outside the CDR3, is GAGVSQSPSNKVTEKGKDVELRCDPISGHTALYWYRQSLGQGLEFLIYFQGNSAPDKSGLPSDRFSAERTGGSVSTLTIQRTQQEDSAVYLCASSLGFYEQFFGPGTRLTVL.

The rearrangement uses TRBV14 and TRBJ2-7, with 9 bases that match TRBD1. V lost 4 bases to trimming and J lost 0 bases; unmatched junction nucleotides: 7. The CDR3 extends over 16 amino acids. Per germline, CDR1 SGHDN and CDR2 FVKESK. As DNA, the CDR3 is TGTGCCAGCAGCCGAACCCCGGGACAGGGCTCCTACGAGCAGTACTTC. Its protein product is CASSRTPGQGSYEQYF.

Only a few counts were recorded for this clonotype. The chain uses TRBV27 and TRBJ2-3; 10 bases match TRBD2. The CDR3 has 15 amino acids. Trimming took 3 bases from V and 14 from J; bases not matched to a gene: 14. From germline, CDR1 is MNHEY and CDR2 SMNVEV (reference sequence). CDR3 nucleotides: TGTGCCAGCAGTTTGCTAGCGGGAGTGGGCAGATACGCGTATTTT. Amino acid sequence: CASSLLAGVGRYAYF.

The chain couples TRBV20-1 to TRBJ2-5; TRBD2 aligns across 9 bases. The V gene end was trimmed by 4 bases and the J gene end by 4 bases; junction bases not matched to a gene: 7. CDR1 and CDR2 (germline): DFQATT, SNEGSKA (reference sequence). The CDR3 length is 14 residues. The CDR3 reads CSATGTSNAETQYF. Here the CDR3 DNA reads TGCAGTGCTACGGGGACTAGCAATGCAGAGACCCAGTACTTC.

The CDR3 reads CASSQVGLAVEYNEQFF. The CDR3 coding sequence is TGTGCCAGCAGCCAAGTAGGACTAGCGGTGGAATACAATGAGCAGTTCTTC. V is TRBV3-1 and J is TRBJ2-1, with TRBD2 matching 10 bases. Losses at the gene ends were 1 base for V and 4 bases for J; bases not matched to a gene: 7. Germline CDR1 reads LGHDT; CDR2 reads YNNKEL (reference sequence). This CDR3 is 17 amino acids long.

This clonotype was seen a handful of times. The chain is built from TRBV7-9 and TRBJ2-5, with 8 bases matching TRBD1. The DNA end favors TRBJ2-7, so the J call may be wrong. The CDR3 extends over 15 amino acids. The germline V gene has CDR1 SEHNR and CDR2 FQNEAQ (reference sequence). The CDR3, as DNA: TGTGCCAGCAGCTTAGGCCAGGGGGCGCATCTCGAGCAGTACTTC. Amino acids: CASSLGQGAHLEQYF.